This T cell receptor beta chain is from a study of blood T cell repertoires in COVID-19. Participants came from about two dozen US areas, aged about 18 to 100 years. Per the germline V gene, CDR1 is SGDLS and CDR2 is YYNGEE. V was cut by 2 bases and J by 0 bases, with 12 bases left in between. The CDR3 extends over 16 amino acids. Original processing methods: Scientists estimated how many nucleated cells there were by amplifying reference gene primers. Only in-frame clones appear in the TCRdb table, and some are missing; sequencing was by immunoSEQ multiplex PCR. The D gene and trimming were derived from the DNA, and the V and J assignments and clone size from that table. The table lists some 350,000 clones, 75% to 90% of them singletons.

Sequenced material: PBMCs or T cells enriched from blood (not recorded which). The clonotype comes from a man between 18 and 35 years old who had recovered from COVID-19. The rearrangement links TRBV9 to TRBJ2-1; a weak D match, TRBD1 (6 bases). The CDR3 loop is CASSVQGRVSYNEQFF. The DNA of the CDR3 is TGTGCCAGCAGCGTCCAGGGGAGAGTCTCCTACAATGAGCAGTTCTTC.